One sample yielded the 14 T cell receptor beta chains listed below, sequenced in a study of T cells in narcolepsy. Clones were sequenced by immunoSEQ multiplex PCR, and TCRdb holds only the in-frame ones, with some missing. Of 25,000 to 40,000 clones listed, roughly 88% were seen once; the top ten hold around 1.2%. The specimen was CD45RA- memory CD4+ T cells from PBMCs. The receptors were sampled from a human donor with narcolepsy.

This clone was seen a handful of times. The CDR3 region is CASTRGNPNNSPLHF. The CDR3 bases are TGTGCCAGCACAAGGGGGAATCCAAATAATTCACCCCTCCACTTT. The rearrangement uses TRBV6-5 and TRBJ1-6, with D tentatively TRBD1 (6 bases). The length of the CDR3 is 15 residues. Between the trimmed V and J ends, which lost 7 bases and 5 bases, there was a span of 15 bases. CDR1 is MNHEY and CDR2 is SVGAGI in the germline V gene.

V and J are TRBV15 and TRBJ2-1; D not certain. The CDR3 length is 12 residues. Per germline, CDR1 LNHNV and CDR2 YYDKDF (reference sequence). V lost 8 bases, J lost 0 bases, and 5 bases lay in between. CDR3 in amino acids: CATGSSYNEQFF. In DNA, the CDR3 is TGTGCCACCGGTAGCTCCTACAATGAGCAGTTCTTC.

This clone was detected a few times. The chain uses TRBV19 and TRBJ1-2; D perhaps matches TRBD1 (6 bases). The CDR3 sequence is 15 residues long. Germline-derived CDR1 and CDR2 are LNHDA and SQIVND (reference sequence). With 4 bases removed from V and 4 bases from J, the gap between germline ends came to 16 bases. CDR3 in amino acids: CASSTPGQKVYGYTF. DNA for the CDR3: TGTGCCAGTAGTACGCCGGGACAAAAGGTCTATGGCTACACCTTC.

This chain links TRBV14 with TRBJ2-7; 9 bases map to TRBD1. This CDR3 is 13 amino acids long. J was trimmed by 7 bases and V by 5 bases; bases with no gene match: 6. Germline values: CDR1 SGHDN, CDR2 FVKESK. The CDR3 coding sequence is TGTGCCAGCAGCTTACAGGGGGCTGAGGAGCAGTACTTC. This encodes CASSLQGAEEQYF.

The chain joins TRBV6-1 to TRBJ1-2; D unresolved. This CDR3 is 14 amino acids long. Trimming stripped 8 bases from V and 4 bases from J, with 17 bases between. Germline CDR1 is MNHNS and CDR2 is SASEGT. The DNA for the CDR3 is TGTGCCAGCTCGAAGGGTGGGAAAATCTATGGCTACACCTTC. Translation: CASSKGGKIYGYTF.

The V and J genes are TRBV7-2 and TRBJ2-1; the D is unclear. V lost 1 base and J 0 bases, leaving 10 bases between the germline ends. Looked up from germline, CDR1 is SGHTA and CDR2 is FQGNSA. The CDR3 runs 16 residues. CDR3 in amino acids: CASSLGRASSYNEQFF. As DNA, the CDR3 is TGTGCCAGCAGCTTAGGCCGGGCGAGCTCCTACAATGAGCAGTTCTTC.

The chain employs TRBV6-5 and TRBJ1-2; 10 bases match TRBD1. This CDR3 contains 15 residues. Per germline, CDR1 MNHEY and CDR2 SVGAGI. The V and J ends lost 6 bases and 3 bases, in that order; junction bases with no gene match: 7. The CDR3: CASSLRTGGDYGYTF. The DNA for the CDR3 is TGTGCCAGCAGCTTAAGGACAGGGGGAGACTATGGCTACACCTTC.

This clone was seen a single time. V gene TRBV5-4 combines with J gene TRBJ1-1; D gene unclear. Between the trimmed V and J ends, which lost 4 bases and 4 bases, there was a span of 17 bases. CDR1 is SGHNT and CDR2 is YYREEE in the germline V gene (reference sequence). This CDR3 region has 15 residues. Here the CDR3 DNA reads TGTGCCAGCAGCCAAGGAGCCATCGTTAGCACTGAAGCTTTCTTT. Translated: CASSQGAIVSTEAFF.

The J gene is TRBJ1-1, the V gene TRBV2, with TRBD1 identical over 7 bases. The CDR3 extends over 13 amino acids. V shed 8 bases, J shed 10 bases, and the junction held 13 bases outside the gene matches. CDR1 and CDR2 from the germline V gene are SNHLY and FYNNEI. CDR3 sequence: CASEPGQSSRAFF. The CDR3 bases are TGTGCCAGCGAGCCGGGACAGTCCTCGCGAGCTTTCTTT.

The V gene is TRBV2, the J gene TRBJ2-2; TRBD2 matches at 7 bases. The trim removed 2 bases at V and 5 bases at J, leaving 5 bases unmatched. The CDR3 spans 15 residues. Germline assignment: CDR1 SNHLY and CDR2 FYNNEI. The CDR3 DNA follows: TGTGCCAGCAGTGAAACGGGAGGAGGAACCGGGGAGCTGTTTTTT. The encoded protein is CASSETGGGTGELFF.

CDR3 in DNA: TGCGCCAGCAGCCAAGAGGTGAATGGCGGCTACGAGCAGTACTTC. Residues: CASSQEVNGGYEQYF. V usage is TRBV4-1 and J usage is TRBJ2-7; no firm D call. Germline loops: CDR1 MGHRA, CDR2 YSYEKL. The V gene lost 0 bases and the J gene lost 3 bases, with 12 bases spanning the gap. This CDR3 spans 15 amino acids.

DNA for the CDR3: TGTGCCAGCAGCCCCTGGGAGGGAATCTACAATGAGCAGTTCTTC. Translating gives CASSPWEGIYNEQFF. The rearrangement links TRBV13 to TRBJ2-1; 7 nucleotides line up with TRBD2. Germline V gene lookup returns CDR1 PRHDT and CDR2 FYEKMQ (reference sequence). This CDR3 comprises 15 residues. The ends lost 5 bases at V and 3 bases at J; junction bases unmatched: 7.

The chain uses TRBV4-1 and TRBJ2-1; a possible D gene is TRBD2 (6 bases). There are 14 residues in the CDR3. CDR1 is MGHRA, CDR2 YSYEKL, per germline. Trimming cost V 1 base and J 7 bases, with 11 bases left between them. Here the CDR3 reads CASSQGGTLNEQFF. CDR3 coding DNA: TGCGCCAGCAGCCAAGGGGGGACTCTTAATGAGCAGTTCTTC.

The genes are TRBV6-6 and TRBJ2-3; 11 bases are a match to TRBD1. Trimming took 7 bases from V and 3 from J; bases not matched to a gene: 3. Germline lookup yields CDR1 MNHNY and CDR2 SVGAGI (reference sequence). The CDR3 covers 14 residues. DNA of the CDR3: TGTGCCAGCACCGGACAGGGGGCAACAGATACGCAGTATTTT. Translating it yields CASTGQGATDTQYF.